The present entry profiles one T cell receptor beta chain with its context. Its antigen is not known. This record belongs to a study of shared clonotypes between healthy human individuals. Each subset's genomic DNA was split evenly across several immunoSEQ plates. Measured with immunoSEQ multiplex PCR; TCRdb has only the in-frame clones, and not every one. The profile shows approximately 530,000 clones, more than 95% of them singletons. Study findings and constraints: The expectation was that sequencing depth would affect clonotype sharing among donors.

Trimming cost V 0 bases and J 6 bases, with 14 bases left between them. Looked up from germline, CDR1 is MGHRA and CDR2 is YSYEKL. The CDR3 is made up of 16 amino acids. The sequence was obtained from a woman aged 30 to 39 in good health. The V and J genes are TRBV4-1 and TRBJ2-2, with a tentative D call TRBD2 (6 bases). The specimen sequenced was naive CD4+ T cells sorted from blood. Subset defined: CD45RA+ positively selected. CDR3 in DNA: TGCGCCAGCAGCCAAGATGGGATAGCGGATGCCGGGGAGCTGTTTTTT. This translates into CASSQDGIADAGELFF.